This passage covers 2 T cell receptor beta chains from one sample sequenced in a study of blood T cell repertoires in COVID-19 (dated by TCRdb to the early 2020s). Library creation used the immunoSEQ multiplex PCR assay. TCRdb's version of the immuneACCESS table is confined to in-frame rearrangements and falls short of the full clone set. An unresolved V gene accounts for under half of the shortfall where checked; the remainder is of unknown origin. This sample has roughly 260,000 clones in its table, and roughly nine tenths of those were observed once. The biggest ten clones account for 1.2% of the sample. The sample comprised PBMCs or T cells enriched from blood (not recorded which). The receptors shown here come from a human donor in a cohort exposed to, infected with or recovered from COVID-19 (not recorded which). The donor label of this sample is uncertain.

In its sample, this clone was seen a few times. The V and J genes are TRBV10-3 and TRBJ1-2; D gene unclear. From germline, CDR1 is ENHRY and CDR2 SYGVKD. The CDR3 loop spans 14 amino acids. V was shortened by 4 bases and J by 8 bases, with 17 bases between the two germline ends. The CDR3 here is CAISAGVPHTGYTF. The CDR3 region has the DNA TGTGCCATCAGTGCGGGAGTCCCTCATACAGGCTACACCTTC.

The chain couples TRBV5-6 to TRBJ1-2; D not resolved. CDR1 is SGHDT and CDR2 is YYEEEE in the germline V gene. With 0 bases removed from V and 0 bases from J, the gap between germline ends came to 6 bases. The CDR3 is 14 amino acids. CDR3 coding DNA: TGTGCCAGCAGCTTGGGACTCCCTAACTATGGCTACACCTTC. Amino acid sequence: CASSLGLPNYGYTF.